The T cell receptor beta chain under discussion was sequenced for a study of cytomegalovirus exposure and HLA in healthy donors. The PCR was carried out with 60 Vbeta primers and 13 Jbeta primers. The protocol was immunoSEQ multiplex PCR, while the TCRdb copy is restricted to in-frame clones and leaves out a portion. In total, the table holds some 150,000 clones. Donors were nominally healthy when sampled, though unrecorded immune exposures were likely. The J segment lost 2 bases and the V segment lost 2 bases, leaving 8 bases of the junction unmatched. The length of the CDR3 is 16 residues. Germline values: CDR1 SGHKS, CDR2 YYEKEE (reference sequence). Comment on this clone: Its specificity is not known.

General observations from the study: When a later analysis compared HLA-associated TCR beta chains with equally common others, the HLA-associated chains turned out to be more clonally expanded and to have lower generation probabilities. Links to common viral pathogens appeared, in a later analysis, for several of the most significant clusters. In a later analysis, V- and J-gene trimming of beta chains associated with a DCLRE1C missense variant, replicated independently.

The sequence came from a woman under 30 in good health and CMV-seropositive. V and J are TRBV5-5 and TRBJ2-7; 9 bases are a match to TRBD1. The sequencing sample was made of PBMCs. CDR3 nucleotide sequence: TGTGCCAGCAGCTTCCACGGACAGGGGCGCCCCTACGAGCAGTACTTC. Protein sequence: CASSFHGQGRPYEQYF. The full variable domain, rest sourced from reference TRBV5-5 and TRBJ2-7, is DAGVTQSPTHLIKTRGQQVTLRCSPISGHKSVSWYQQVLGQGPQFIFQYYEKEERGRGNFPDRFSARQFPNYSSELNVNALLLGDSALYLCASSFHGQGRPYEQYFGPGTRLTVT.